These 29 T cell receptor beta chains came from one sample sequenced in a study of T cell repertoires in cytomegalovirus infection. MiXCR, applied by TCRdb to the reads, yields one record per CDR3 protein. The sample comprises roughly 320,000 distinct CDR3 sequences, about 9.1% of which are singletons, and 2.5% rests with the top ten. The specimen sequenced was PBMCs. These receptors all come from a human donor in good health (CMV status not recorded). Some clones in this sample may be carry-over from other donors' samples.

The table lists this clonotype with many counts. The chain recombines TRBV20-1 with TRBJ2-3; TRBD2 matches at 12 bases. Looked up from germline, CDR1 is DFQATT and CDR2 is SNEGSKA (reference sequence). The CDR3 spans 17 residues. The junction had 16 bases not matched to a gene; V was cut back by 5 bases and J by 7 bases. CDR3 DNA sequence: TGCAGTGCTCACCCACTAGCGGGGGGCCCAGAGGGAAATACGCAGTATTTT. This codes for CSAHPLAGGPEGNTQYF.

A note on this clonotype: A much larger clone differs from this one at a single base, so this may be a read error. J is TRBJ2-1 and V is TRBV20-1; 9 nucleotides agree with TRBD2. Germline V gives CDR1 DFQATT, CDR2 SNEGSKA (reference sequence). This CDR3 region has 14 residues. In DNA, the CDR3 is TGCAGTGCCCCTAGCGGGGCATCCTACAATGTGCAGTTCTTC. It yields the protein CSAPSGASYNVQFF.

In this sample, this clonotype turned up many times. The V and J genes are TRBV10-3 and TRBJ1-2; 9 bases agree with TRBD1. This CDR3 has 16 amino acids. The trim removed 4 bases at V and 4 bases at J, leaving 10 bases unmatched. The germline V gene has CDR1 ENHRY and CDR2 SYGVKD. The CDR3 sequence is CAISGEVGQGPYGYTF. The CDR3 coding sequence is TGTGCCATCAGTGGGGAGGTAGGACAGGGGCCCTATGGCTACACCTTC.

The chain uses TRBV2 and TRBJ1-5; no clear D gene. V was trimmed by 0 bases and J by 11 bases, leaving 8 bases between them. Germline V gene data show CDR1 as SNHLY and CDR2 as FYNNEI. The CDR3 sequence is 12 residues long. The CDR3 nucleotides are TGTGCCAGCAGTGAAGCTACGACAACCCAGCATTTT. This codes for CASSEATTTQHF.

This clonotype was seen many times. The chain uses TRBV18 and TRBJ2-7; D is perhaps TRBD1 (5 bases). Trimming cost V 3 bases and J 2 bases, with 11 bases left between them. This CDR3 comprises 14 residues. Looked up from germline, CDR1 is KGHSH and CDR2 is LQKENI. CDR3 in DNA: TGTGCCAGCTCACCCGCAGGGAAAACCTACGAGCAGTACTTC. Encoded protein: CASSPAGKTYEQYF.

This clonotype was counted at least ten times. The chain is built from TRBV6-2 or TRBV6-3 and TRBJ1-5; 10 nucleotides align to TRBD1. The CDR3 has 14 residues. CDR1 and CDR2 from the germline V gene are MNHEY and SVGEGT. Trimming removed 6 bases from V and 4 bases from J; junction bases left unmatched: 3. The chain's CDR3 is CASRGQGTNQPQHF. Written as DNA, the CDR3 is TGTGCCAGCAGGGGACAGGGGACGAATCAGCCCCAGCATTTT.

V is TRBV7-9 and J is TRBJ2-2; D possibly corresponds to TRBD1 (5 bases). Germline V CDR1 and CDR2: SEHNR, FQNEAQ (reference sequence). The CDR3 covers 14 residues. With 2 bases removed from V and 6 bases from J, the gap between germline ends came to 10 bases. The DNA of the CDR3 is TGTGCCAGCAGCTTATCGCAGGGTGCCGGGGAGCTGTTTTTT. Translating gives CASSLSQGAGELFF.

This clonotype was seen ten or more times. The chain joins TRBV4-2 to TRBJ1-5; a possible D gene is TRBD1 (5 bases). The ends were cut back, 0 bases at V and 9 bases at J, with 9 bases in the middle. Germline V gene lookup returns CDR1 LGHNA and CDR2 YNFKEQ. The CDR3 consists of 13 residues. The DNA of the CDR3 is TGTGCCAGCAGCCAAGATCAGGGTATGCCCCAGCATTTT. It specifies CASSQDQGMPQHF.

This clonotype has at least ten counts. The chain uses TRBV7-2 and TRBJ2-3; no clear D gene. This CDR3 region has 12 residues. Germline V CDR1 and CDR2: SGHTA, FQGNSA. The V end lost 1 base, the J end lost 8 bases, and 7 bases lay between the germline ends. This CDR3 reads CASSLETGTQYF. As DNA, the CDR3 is TGTGCCAGCAGCTTAGAAACTGGTACGCAGTATTTT.

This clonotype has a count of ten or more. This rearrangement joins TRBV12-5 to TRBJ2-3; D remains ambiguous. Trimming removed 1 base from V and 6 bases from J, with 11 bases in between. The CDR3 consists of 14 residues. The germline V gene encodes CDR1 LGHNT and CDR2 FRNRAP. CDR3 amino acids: CASGLGPPGDTQYF. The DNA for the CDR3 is TGTGCTAGTGGTTTGGGCCCCCCCGGTGATACGCAGTATTTT.

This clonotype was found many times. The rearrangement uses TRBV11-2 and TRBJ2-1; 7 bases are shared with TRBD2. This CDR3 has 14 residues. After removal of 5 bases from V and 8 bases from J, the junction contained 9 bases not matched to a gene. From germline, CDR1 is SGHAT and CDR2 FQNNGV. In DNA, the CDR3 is TGTGCCAGCAGCCTCTCCCATAGCGGGTATGAGCAGTTCTTC. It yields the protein CASSLSHSGYEQFF. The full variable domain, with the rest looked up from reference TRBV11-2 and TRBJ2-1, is EAGVAQSPRYKIIEKRQSVAFWCNPISGHATLYWYQQILGQGPKLLIQFQNNGVVDDSQLPKDRFSAERLKGVDSTLKIQPAKLEDSAVYLCASSLSHSGYEQFFGPGTRLTVL.

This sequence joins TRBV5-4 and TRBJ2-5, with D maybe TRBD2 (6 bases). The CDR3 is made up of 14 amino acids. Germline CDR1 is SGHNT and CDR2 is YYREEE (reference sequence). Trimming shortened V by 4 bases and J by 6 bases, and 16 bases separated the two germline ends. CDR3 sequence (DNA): TGTGCCAGCAGCACGGGGAAGGACTACAAGACCCAGTACTTC. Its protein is CASSTGKDYKTQYF.

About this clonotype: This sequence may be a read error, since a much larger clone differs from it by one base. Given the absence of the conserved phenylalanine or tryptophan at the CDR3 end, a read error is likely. CDR3: CASSRLAWAETQYY. DNA for the CDR3: TGTGCCAGCAGTAGACTAGCTTGGGCGGAGACCCAGTACTAC. This chain links TRBV2 with TRBJ2-5; 7 bases agree with TRBD2. Germline lookup yields CDR1 SNHLY and CDR2 FYNNEI. The CDR3 is 14 residues long. J lost 5 bases, V lost 5 bases, and 8 bases had no gene match.

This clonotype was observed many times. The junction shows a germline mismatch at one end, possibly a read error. The CDR3 DNA is TGTGCCAGCCTCGGGCAGGGGGTCCACAATGGGCAGTTCTTC. Amino acids: CASLGQGVHNGQFF. This chain links TRBV2 with TRBJ2-1, with 7 bases identical to TRBD1. The CDR3 is 14 residues long. Per germline, CDR1 SNHLY and CDR2 FYNNEI.

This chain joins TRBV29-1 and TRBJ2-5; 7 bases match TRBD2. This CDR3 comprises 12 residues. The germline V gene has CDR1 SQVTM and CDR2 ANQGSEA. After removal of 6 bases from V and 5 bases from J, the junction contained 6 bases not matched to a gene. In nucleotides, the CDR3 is TGCAGCGTGGTGACTAGCTGGGAGACCCAGTACTTC. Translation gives CSVVTSWETQYF. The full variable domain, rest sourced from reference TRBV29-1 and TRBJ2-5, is SAVISQKPSRDICQRGTSLTIQCQVDSQVTMMFWYRQQPGQSLTLIATANQGSEATYESGFVIDKFPISRPNLTFSTLTVSNMSPEDSSIYLCSVVTSWETQYFGPGTRLLVL.

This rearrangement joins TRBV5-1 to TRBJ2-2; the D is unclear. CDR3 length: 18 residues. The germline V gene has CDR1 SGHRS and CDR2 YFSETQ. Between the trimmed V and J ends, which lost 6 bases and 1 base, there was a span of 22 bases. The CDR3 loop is CASTFGALTTLNTGELFF. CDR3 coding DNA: TGCGCCAGCACTTTCGGAGCTTTGACGACTTTGAACACCGGGGAGCTGTTTTTT.

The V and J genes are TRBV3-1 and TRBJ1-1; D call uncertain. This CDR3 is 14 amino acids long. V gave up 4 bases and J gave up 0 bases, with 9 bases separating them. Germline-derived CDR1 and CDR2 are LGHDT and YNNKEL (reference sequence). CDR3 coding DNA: TGTGCCAGCAGCCGACGTCAGGTGAACACTGAAGCTTTCTTT. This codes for CASSRRQVNTEAFF.

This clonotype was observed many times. The CDR3 DNA reads as TGCAGCGTTGGGCAGGGGATGGAGCCCCAGCATTTT. It yields the protein CSVGQGMEPQHF. V usage is TRBV29-1 and J usage is TRBJ1-5, with D possibly matching TRBD1 (6 bases). The CDR3 is 12 residues long. Germline-derived CDR1 and CDR2 are SQVTM and ANQGSEA. V lost 4 bases and J lost 8, with 12 bases in between. Full variable domain (missing parts from reference TRBV29-1 and TRBJ1-5): SAVISQKPSRDICQRGTSLTIQCQVDSQVTMMFWYRQQPGQSLTLIATANQGSEATYESGFVIDKFPISRPNLTFSTLTVSNMSPEDSSIYLCSVGQGMEPQHFGDGTRLSIL.

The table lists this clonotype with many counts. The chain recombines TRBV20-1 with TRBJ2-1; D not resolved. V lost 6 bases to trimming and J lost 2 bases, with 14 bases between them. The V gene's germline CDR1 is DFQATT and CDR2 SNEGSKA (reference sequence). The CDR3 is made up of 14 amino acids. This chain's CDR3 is CSAANRPTYNEQFF. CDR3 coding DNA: TGCAGTGCAGCCAACCGGCCTACCTACAATGAGCAGTTCTTC.

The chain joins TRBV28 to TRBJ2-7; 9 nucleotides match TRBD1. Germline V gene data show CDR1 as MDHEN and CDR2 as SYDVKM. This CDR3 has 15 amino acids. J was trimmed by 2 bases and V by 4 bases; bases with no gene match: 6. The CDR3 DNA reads TGTGCCAGCAGTTCGGGGGACAGGGTCCCCTACGAGCAGTACGTC. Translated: CASSSGDRVPYEQYV.

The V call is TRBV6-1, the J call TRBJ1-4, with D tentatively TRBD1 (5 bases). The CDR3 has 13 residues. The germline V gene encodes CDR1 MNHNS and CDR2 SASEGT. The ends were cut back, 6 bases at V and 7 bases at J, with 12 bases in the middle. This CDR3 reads CASSPGTSEKLFF. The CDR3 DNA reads TGTGCCAGCAGCCCCGGGACCTCTGAAAAACTGTTTTTT.

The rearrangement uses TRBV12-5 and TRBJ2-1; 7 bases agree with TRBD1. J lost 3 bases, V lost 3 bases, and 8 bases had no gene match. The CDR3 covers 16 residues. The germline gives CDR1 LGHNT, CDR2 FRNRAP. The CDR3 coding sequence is TGTGCTAGTGGTTTTGAATATCCAGGGGGCTACAATGAGCAGTTCTTC. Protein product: CASGFEYPGGYNEQFF.

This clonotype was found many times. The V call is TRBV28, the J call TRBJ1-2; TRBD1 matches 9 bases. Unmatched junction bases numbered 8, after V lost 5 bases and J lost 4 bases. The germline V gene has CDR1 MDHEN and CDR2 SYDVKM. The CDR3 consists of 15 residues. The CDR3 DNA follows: TGTGCCAGCAGTCCCTCCGGGACAGGGATCTATGGCTACACCTTC. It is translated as CASSPSGTGIYGYTF.

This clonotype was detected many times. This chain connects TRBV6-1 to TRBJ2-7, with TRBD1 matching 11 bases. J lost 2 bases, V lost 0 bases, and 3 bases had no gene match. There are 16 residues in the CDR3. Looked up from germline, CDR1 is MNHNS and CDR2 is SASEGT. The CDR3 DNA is TGTGCCAGCAGTGAAGCCCTGGGACAGGGGGCCTACGAGCAGTACGTC. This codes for CASSEALGQGAYEQYV.

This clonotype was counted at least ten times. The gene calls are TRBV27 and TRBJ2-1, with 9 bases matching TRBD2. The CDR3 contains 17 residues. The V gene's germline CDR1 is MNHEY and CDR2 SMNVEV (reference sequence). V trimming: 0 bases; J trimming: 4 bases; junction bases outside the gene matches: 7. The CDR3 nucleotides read TGTGCCAGCAGTTTATCGGAGCGGGAGGCCTATTACAATGAGCAGTTCTTC. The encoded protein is CASSLSEREAYYNEQFF.

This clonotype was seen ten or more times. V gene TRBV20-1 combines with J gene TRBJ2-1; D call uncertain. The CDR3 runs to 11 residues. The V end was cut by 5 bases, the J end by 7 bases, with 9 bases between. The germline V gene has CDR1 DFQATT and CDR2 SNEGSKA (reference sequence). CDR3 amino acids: CSAPYLNEQFF. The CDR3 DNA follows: TGCAGTGCTCCCTATCTAAATGAGCAGTTCTTC.

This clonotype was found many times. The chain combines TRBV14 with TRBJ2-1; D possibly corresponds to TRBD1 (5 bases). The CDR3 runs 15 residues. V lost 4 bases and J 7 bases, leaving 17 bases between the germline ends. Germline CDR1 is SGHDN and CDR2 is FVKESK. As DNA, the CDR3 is TGTGCCAGCAGCCCGACACTCCACAAGGGGAATGAGCAGTTCTTC. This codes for CASSPTLHKGNEQFF.

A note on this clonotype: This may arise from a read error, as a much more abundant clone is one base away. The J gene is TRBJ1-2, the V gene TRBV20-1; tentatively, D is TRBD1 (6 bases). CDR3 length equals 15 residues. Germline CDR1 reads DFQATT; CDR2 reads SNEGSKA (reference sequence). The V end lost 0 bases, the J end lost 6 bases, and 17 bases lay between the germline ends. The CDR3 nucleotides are TGCAGTGCTAGAGACCTATCAAGGTCAGGGGATGGCTACACCTTC. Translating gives CSARDLSRSGDGYTF.

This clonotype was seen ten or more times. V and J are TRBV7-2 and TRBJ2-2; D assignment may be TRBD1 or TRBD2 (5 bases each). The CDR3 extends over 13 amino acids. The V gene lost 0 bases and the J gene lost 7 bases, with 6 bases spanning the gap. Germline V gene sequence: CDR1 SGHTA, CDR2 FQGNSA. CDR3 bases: TGTGCCAGCAGCTTAGCGGGGGACGGGGAGCTGTTTTTT. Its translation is CASSLAGDGELFF.